Below are 20 T cell receptor beta chains sequenced from a single sample in a study of blood T cell repertoires in COVID-19 (dated by TCRdb to 2020 to 2022). Libraries were prepared through the immunoSEQ multiplex PCR assay. TCRdb's version of the immuneACCESS table is confined to in-frame rearrangements and falls short of the full clone set. An unresolved V gene accounts for under half of the shortfall where checked; the remainder is of unknown origin. The sample table lists roughly 150,000 clones, roughly 88% of them with a count of one. The ten most abundant clones make up about 7.8% of the sample. The sample comprised peripheral blood. The origin of the receptors is a woman between 45 and 65 years old in a cohort sampled during active or convalescent COVID-19.

The J gene is TRBJ2-7, the V gene TRBV6-5; D might be TRBD2 (6 bases). V gave up 0 bases and J gave up 3 bases, with 12 bases separating them. The length of the CDR3 is 15 residues. Germline V gene sequence: CDR1 MNHEY, CDR2 SVGAGI. The CDR3 sequence: CASSYSSYGGYEQYF. In nucleotides, the CDR3 is TGTGCCAGCAGTTACTCATCCTACGGGGGCTACGAGCAGTACTTC.

Ten or more counts support this clone. This chain connects TRBV10-1 to TRBJ2-1; D possibly corresponds to TRBD1 (7 bases). Trimming removed 2 bases at V and 5 bases at J, with 10 bases between. CDR1 and CDR2 (germline): WNHNN, SYGVQD (reference sequence). This CDR3 contains 14 residues. This CDR3 reads CASSEGGGHNEQFF. DNA for the CDR3: TGCGCCAGCAGTGAGGGAGGGGGCCACAATGAGCAGTTCTTC.

The chain uses TRBV2 and TRBJ2-2, with D possibly matching TRBD1 (6 bases). V was pared by 8 bases and J by 3 bases, with 10 bases between. The CDR3 extends over 13 amino acids. CDR1 is SNHLY, CDR2 FYNNEI, per germline. The CDR3 protein is CASLQGYTGELFF. The CDR3 nucleotides are TGTGCCAGCCTACAGGGATACACCGGGGAGCTGTTTTTT.

This chain joins TRBV18 and TRBJ2-7; D might be TRBD2 (7 bases). Germline CDR1 is KGHSH and CDR2 is LQKENI. V dropped 6 bases and J dropped 2 bases, with 14 bases sitting between them. CDR3 length: 14 amino acids. CDR3 amino acids: CASSRGAGTYEQYF. The CDR3 DNA reads as TGTGCCAGCTCCCGGGGGGCGGGGACCTACGAGCAGTACTTC.

This clone appeared once. The chain combines TRBV3-1 (or the pseudogene TRBV3-2) with TRBJ2-7; possible D gene TRBD1, 6 bases. The V gene's germline CDR1 is LGHDT and CDR2 YNNKEL (reference sequence). CDR3 length: 16 residues. Trimming removed 0 bases at V and 2 bases at J, with 14 bases between. The CDR3 DNA follows: TGTGCCAGCAGCCAAGATAGCCGTCCAGGGGCCTACGAGCAGTACTTC. Translation gives CASSQDSRPGAYEQYF.

This chain connects TRBV4-3 to TRBJ1-1; possible D gene TRBD1, 6 bases. CDR3 length equals 18 residues. V was cut by 0 bases and J by 1 base, with 18 bases left in between. Germline V gives CDR1 LGHNA, CDR2 YSLEER. The CDR3 DNA reads TGCGCCAGCAGCCAAGATAACCCCATGGGGGCCAGGAACACTGAAGCTTTCTTT. The encoded protein is CASSQDNPMGARNTEAFF.

The rearrangement uses TRBV7-8 and TRBJ2-3; 12 positions match TRBD1. The V gene end was trimmed by 5 bases and the J gene end by 7 bases; junction bases not matched to a gene: 7. The CDR3 covers 15 residues. The germline CDR1 and CDR2 sequences are SGHVS and FQNEAQ. The CDR3 is CASSRLGTGGNTQYF. In DNA, the CDR3 is TGTGCCAGCAGCCGCCTTGGGACAGGGGGCAATACGCAGTATTTT.

Only one count was recorded for this clone. The chain combines TRBV11-3 with TRBJ2-5; 8 nucleotides line up with TRBD2. The length of the CDR3 is 14 residues. The ends lost 5 bases at V and 6 bases at J; junction bases unmatched: 8. Germline V gene sequence: CDR1 SGHNT, CDR2 YENEEA. In nucleotides, the CDR3 is TGTGCCAGCAGCCTTAGCGGGGTTGAGAAGACCCAGTACTTC. This gives the protein CASSLSGVEKTQYF.

The chain combines TRBV15 with TRBJ1-2; tentatively, D is TRBD1 (5 bases). V was pared by 0 bases and J by 3 bases, with 11 bases between. The CDR3 contains 15 residues. CDR1 and CDR2 (germline): LNHNV, YYDKDF (reference sequence). DNA for the CDR3: TGTGCCACCAGCAGAGAATGGGGGGTGGACTATGGCTACACCTTC. Its translation is CATSREWGVDYGYTF.

The V call is TRBV5-1, the J call TRBJ2-1, with 10 bases aligning to TRBD2. Per the germline V gene, CDR1 is SGHRS and CDR2 is YFSETQ. The V segment lost 1 base and the J segment 7 bases; nucleotides outside the gene matches: 5. CDR3 length: 15 residues. CDR3 coding DNA: TGCGCCAGCAGCTTGAGAGCGGGGGGGCCGAATGAGCAGTTCTTC. Translating it yields CASSLRAGGPNEQFF. Complete variable domain (other parts from reference TRBV5-1 and TRBJ2-1): KAGVTQTPRYLIKTRGQQVTLSCSPISGHRSVSWYQQTPGQGLQFLFEYFSETQRNKGNFPGRFSGRQFSNSRSEMNVSTLELGDSALYLCASSLRAGGPNEQFFGPGTRLTVL.

This clone was seen a single time. The rearrangement joins TRBV2 to TRBJ2-2; TRBD2 matches 10 bases. Unmatched junction bases numbered 6, after V lost 2 bases and J lost 3 bases. The CDR3 is 17 amino acids. The germline V gene has CDR1 SNHLY and CDR2 FYNNEI. Here the CDR3 reads CASSESPSGGYTGELFF. Here the CDR3 DNA reads TGTGCCAGCAGTGAATCTCCTAGCGGGGGATACACCGGGGAGCTGTTTTTT. Full variable domain (rest looked up from reference TRBV2 and TRBJ2-2): EPEVTQTPSHQVTQMGQEVILRCVPISNHLYFYWYRQILGQKVEFLVSFYNNEISEKSEIFDDQFSVERPDGSNFTLKIRSTKLEDSAMYFCASSESPSGGYTGELFFGEGSRLTVL.

This chain joins TRBV5-5 and TRBJ1-1, with D tentatively TRBD1 (6 bases). The CDR3 is 13 amino acids. V was clipped by 3 bases and J by 4 bases, with 10 bases between them. Germline V gene lookup returns CDR1 SGHKS and CDR2 YYEKEE (reference sequence). Written as DNA, the CDR3 is TGTGCCAGCAGCTCACAGGGCGCCACTGAAGCTTTCTTT. This codes for CASSSQGATEAFF. The full variable domain, its missing parts supplied by reference TRBV5-5 and TRBJ1-1, is DAGVTQSPTHLIKTRGQQVTLRCSPISGHKSVSWYQQVLGQGPQFIFQYYEKEERGRGNFPDRFSARQFPNYSSELNVNALLLGDSALYLCASSSQGATEAFFGQGTRLTVV.

The chain combines TRBV10-1 with TRBJ2-5; D is unclear. Germline V gene data show CDR1 as WNHNN and CDR2 as SYGVQD (reference sequence). V shed 1 base and J shed 1 base, with 13 bases lying between them. The CDR3 is 16 amino acids. DNA of the CDR3: TGCGCCAGCAGTGAGTTGGCGGTGGAAGTCCAAGAGACCCAGTACTTC. Translating it yields CASSELAVEVQETQYF.

The J gene is TRBJ1-5, the V gene TRBV18; D unclear. Trimming pared 3 bases from V and 5 bases from J, leaving 8 bases between. The CDR3 is 13 residues long. The V gene's germline CDR1 is KGHSH and CDR2 LQKENI. The CDR3 DNA reads as TGTGCCAGCTCACCCGTCCAGGATCAGCCCCAGCATTTT. Translating it yields CASSPVQDQPQHF.

This rearrangement joins TRBV4-2 to TRBJ2-5; 7 bases are shared with TRBD2. CDR1 LGHNA and CDR2 YNFKEQ come from the germline V gene. The J segment lost 6 bases and the V segment lost 0 bases, leaving 7 bases of the junction unmatched. This CDR3 is built from 15 residues. The CDR3 region is CASSQDWTSPKTQYF. The CDR3 nucleotides read TGTGCCAGCAGCCAAGATTGGACTAGTCCGAAGACCCAGTACTTC.

Written as DNA, the CDR3 is TGCAGCGTAGCCTCAGGGCTGGGCAATCAGCCCCAGCATTTT. Translation gives CSVASGLGNQPQHF. The rearrangement uses TRBV29-1 and TRBJ1-5, with D possibly matching TRBD1 (5 bases). Between the trimmed V and J ends, which lost 6 bases and 2 bases, there was a span of 14 bases. The CDR3 extends over 14 amino acids. Germline loops: CDR1 SQVTM, CDR2 ANQGSEA. Full variable domain (missing parts from reference TRBV29-1 and TRBJ1-5): SAVISQKPSRDICQRGTSLTIQCQVDSQVTMMFWYRQQPGQSLTLIATANQGSEATYESGFVIDKFPISRPNLTFSTLTVSNMSPEDSSIYLCSVASGLGNQPQHFGDGTRLSIL.

V gene TRBV6-5 combines with J gene TRBJ1-5; D is undetermined. This CDR3 spans 14 amino acids. V lost 2 bases and J 5 bases, leaving 10 bases between the germline ends. Germline CDR1 is MNHEY and CDR2 is SVGAGI. The CDR3 DNA reads as TGTGCCAGCAGTTACGGCCCGAATGATCAGCCCCAGCATTTT. This translates into CASSYGPNDQPQHF.

J is TRBJ2-7 and V is TRBV6-5; maybe TRBD2 (5 bases). Germline values: CDR1 MNHEY, CDR2 SVGAGI. CDR3 length: 15 amino acids. Trimming removed 0 bases at V and 2 bases at J, with 11 bases between. The CDR3 sequence: CASSYSGPGTYEQYF. The CDR3 coding sequence is TGTGCCAGCAGTTACTCCGGTCCCGGGACCTACGAGCAGTACTTC.

The rearrangement links TRBV25-1 to TRBJ1-6, with D maybe TRBD1 (6 bases). V was pared by 4 bases and J by 4 bases, with 17 bases between. Germline loops: CDR1 MGHDK, CDR2 SYGVNS. CDR3 length: 17 amino acids. The CDR3 DNA sequence: TGTGCCAGCAGTGGTCGTCCCGGGACACAGTATAATTCACCCCTCCACTTT. It yields the protein CASSGRPGTQYNSPLHF.

This chain joins TRBV6-5 and TRBJ1-6, with 9 bases matching TRBD1. Germline-derived CDR1 and CDR2 are MNHEY and SVGAGI. CDR3 size: 14 residues. The V and J ends lost 10 bases and 10 bases, in that order; junction bases with no gene match: 11. The CDR3 protein is CATTGGRIGSPLHF. The CDR3 coding sequence is TGTGCCACGACAGGGGGACGGATTGGCTCACCCCTCCACTTT.